Presented here are 14 T cell receptor beta chains from one specimen sequenced in a study of T cells in women clearing cervical HPV infection. Profiling relied on immunoSEQ multiplex PCR, and the TCRdb table lists in-frame clones only, not all of them. The sample data list 46,000 or so clones. Material: blood buffy coat. The receptors were gathered from a woman between 18 and 70 years old with a cervical HPV16 infection that either progressed to CIN3+ or cleared (not recorded which).

Of note for this clone: The CDR3 is cut off 3 residues early in the read; its end comes from the germline J gene. The chain couples TRBV20-1 to TRBJ1-2, with D uncertain. The CDR3 is made up of 14 amino acids. V lost 2 bases to trimming and J lost 2 bases, with 12 bases between them. CDR1 and CDR2 (germline): DFQATT, SNEGSKA (reference sequence). The CDR3 DNA, read in part, is TGCAGTGCTAGATCACCGACTGACAACTATGGC. It encodes CSARSPTDNYG. The whole CDR3 protein reads CSARSPTDNYGYTF.

Concerning this clone: The DNA ends 3 residues before the CDR3 does, and the rest of the CDR3 is filled in from the germline J gene. The gene calls are TRBV10-2 and TRBJ2-2, with D maybe TRBD1 (5 bases). The CDR3 sequence is 13 residues long. V gave up 6 bases and J gave up 2 bases, with 7 bases separating them. CDR1 and CDR2 (germline): WSHSY, SAAADI. This chain's CDR3 is CASRQGNTGELFF. The sequenced CDR3 bases are TGCGCCAGCAGGCAGGGTAACACCGGGGAG.

With respect to this clone: The CDR3 extends 3 residues past the end of the read, so its final part is completed from the germline J gene. The chain employs TRBV18 and TRBJ2-5, with TRBD2 matching over 10 bases. Germline CDR1 and CDR2: KGHSH and LQKENI. V dropped 3 bases and J dropped 5; count of bases not matched to a gene: 3. The CDR3 has 14 amino acids. The chain's CDR3 is CASSPELAGETQYF. CDR3 bases read: TGTGCCAGCTCACCGGAACTAGCGGGGGAGACC.

As to this clone: The read stops 3 residues short of the end of the CDR3; the missing end is completed from the germline J gene. The chain employs TRBV18 and TRBJ1-1; D might be TRBD1 (5 bases). Germline-derived CDR1 and CDR2 are KGHSH and LQKENI. The V end was cut by 1 base, the J end by 2 bases, with 14 bases between. The CDR3 is 16 amino acids. CDR3 amino acids: CASSPQPGNVNTEAFF. Partial CDR3 DNA: TGTGCCAGCTCACCACAGCCAGGGAACGTCAACACTGAA.

Note on this clone: The read terminates 3 residues before the CDR3 end, so the remaining end is supplied by the germline J gene. The chain recombines TRBV30 with TRBJ1-1; 7 positions agree with TRBD1. Germline trimming cut 0 bases from V and 4 bases from J; bases unmatched to any gene: 2. CDR3 length: 13 amino acids. Germline V lookup: CDR1 GTSNPN, CDR2 SVGIG (reference sequence). This CDR3 reads CAWSVQGSTEAFF. The covered CDR3 bases are TGTGCCTGGAGTGTACAGGGGAGCACTGAA.

To note about this clone: The read stops 3 residues short of the end of the CDR3; the missing end is completed from the germline J gene. The chain has TRBV12-5 and TRBJ2-2, with 16 positions matching TRBD2. The CDR3 has 19 residues. Unmatched junction bases numbered 8, after V lost 6 bases and J lost 1 base. CDR1 LGHNT and CDR2 FRNRAP come from the germline V gene. The CDR3 is CASGRRGTSGRGNTGELFF. The CDR3 DNA, read in part, is TGTGCTAGTGGCCGAAGGGGGACTAGCGGGAGGGGGAACACCGGGGAG.

With regard to this clone: The CDR3 end lies 3 residues beyond the end of the read and is filled in from the germline J gene. The V call is TRBV18, the J call TRBJ2-7; D might be TRBD1 (5 bases). CDR1 is KGHSH, CDR2 LQKENI, per germline. Trimming took 2 bases from V and 4 from J, leaving 15 bases between them. The CDR3 runs 15 residues. The chain's CDR3 is CASSPETGALYEQYF. CDR3 DNA (partial): TGTGCCAGCTCACCAGAGACTGGGGCCCTTTACGAG. Complete variable domain (other parts from reference TRBV18 and TRBJ2-7): NAGVMQNPRHLVRRRGQEARLRCSPMKGHSHVYWYRQLPEEGLKFMVYLQKENIIDESGMPKERFSAEFPKEGPSILRIQQVVRGDSAAYFCASSPETGALYEQYFGPGTRLTVT.

For this clone: Read data end 3 residues before the CDR3 end; the end is taken from the germline J gene. J is TRBJ2-7 and V is TRBV7-9, with 9 positions matching TRBD2. The CDR3 has 15 residues. Germline lookup yields CDR1 SEHNR and CDR2 FQNEAQ (reference sequence). V lost 3 bases, J lost 6 bases, and 9 bases stayed unmatched. CDR3 sequence: CASSFPGTSRGEQYF. The CDR3 DNA, read in part, is TGTGCCAGCAGCTTCCCCGGGACTAGCAGGGGCGAG.

Worth noting for this clone: The read gets to within 3 residues of the CDR3 end, and the germline J gene fills in the rest. This rearrangement joins TRBV19 to TRBJ2-7; 9 positions agree with TRBD2. The CDR3 extends over 14 amino acids. J gave up 3 bases and V 4 bases, and 4 bases lay outside the gene matches. The germline V gene encodes CDR1 LNHDA and CDR2 SQIVND (reference sequence). CDR3 loop: CASSTIAGDYEQYF. The sequenced CDR3 bases are TGTGCCAGTAGTACCATAGCGGGAGACTACGAG.

Notes on this clone: Coverage ceases 3 residues before the CDR3 finishes, and the germline J gene fills in the end. The chain joins TRBV7-6 to TRBJ2-3; TRBD2 aligns across 8 bases. The CDR3 covers 16 residues. Germline trimming cut 4 bases from V and 3 bases from J; bases unmatched to any gene: 9. Germline V gene lookup returns CDR1 SGHVS and CDR2 FNYEAQ. This CDR3 is CASSYSAGVLTDTQYF. The DNA read from the CDR3 is TGTGCCAGCAGCTACTCAGCGGGAGTATTGACAGATACG. Full variable domain (remainder filled in from reference TRBV7-6 and TRBJ2-3): GAGVSQSPRYKVTKRGQDVALRCDPISGHVSLYWYRQALGQGPEFLTYFNYEAQQDKSGLPNDRFSAERPEGSISTLTIQRTEQRDSAMYRCASSYSAGVLTDTQYFGPGTRLTVL.

With respect to this clone: The DNA ends 3 residues before the CDR3 does, and the rest of the CDR3 is filled in from the germline J gene. This chain uses TRBV5-4 with TRBJ2-1; 7 bases are shared with TRBD1. CDR3 length: 13 amino acids. Germline V gene data show CDR1 as SGHNT and CDR2 as YYREEE (reference sequence). V shed 3 bases, J shed 7 bases, and the junction held 4 bases outside the gene matches. The CDR3 reads CASSSGQVNEQFF. The sequenced CDR3 bases are TGTGCCAGCAGCTCTGGACAGGTTAATGAG.

As regards this clone: The CDR3 end falls 3 residues outside the read, so it is completed with the germline J gene. Other nucleotide sequences from this sample produce the same CDR3. The chain links TRBV30 to TRBJ1-2; 9 bases are shared with TRBD1. Germline-derived CDR1 and CDR2 are GTSNPN and SVGIG (reference sequence). The length of the CDR3 is 12 residues. Incomplete CDR3 DNA: TGTGCCTGGGCAACGACAGGGGGAGGA. Amino acids: CAWATTGGG. The whole CDR3 region reads CAWATTGGGYTF.

Regarding this clone: Read sequence stops 3 residues before the CDR3 end, and the germline J gene provides the missing end. The identical CDR3 is also encoded by other nucleotide sequences in the sample. The chain is built from TRBV6-1 and TRBJ1-2; 8 positions match TRBD1. Per the germline V gene, CDR1 is MNHNS and CDR2 is SASEGT. CDR3 length: 15 amino acids. Incomplete CDR3 DNA: TGTGCCAGCAGTGAAGTGAGGGGGACAGGAGGCGGC. Residues: CASSEVRGTGGG. The CDR3 in its entirety is CASSEVRGTGGGYTF.

As for this clone: The read terminates 3 residues before the CDR3 end, so the remaining end is supplied by the germline J gene. V and J are TRBV6-1 and TRBJ1-6; D may be TRBD1 (5 bases). This CDR3 comprises 14 residues. Germline values: CDR1 MNHNS, CDR2 SASEGT. The V end was cut by 4 bases, the J end by 7 bases, with 11 bases between. CDR3 sequence reads: CASSGQQSNSPLHF. CDR3 bases read: TGTGCCAGCAGTGGACAGCAAAGCAATTCACCC.